The 21 T cell receptor beta chains listed next were all sequenced from one sample in a study of cytomegalovirus exposure and HLA in healthy donors. Produced via immunoSEQ multiplex PCR; TCRdb's table is partial and in-frame only. The sample holds some 100,000 clones, approximately 88% seen once. Sequenced material: PBMCs. These receptors were taken from a young man in good health and CMV-seronegative.

This rearrangement joins TRBV10-3 to TRBJ1-3; D not certain. V dropped 6 bases and J dropped 0 bases, with 12 bases sitting between them. The CDR3 is 15 residues long. Germline V CDR1 and CDR2: ENHRY, SYGVKD. The CDR3 here is CAIRPDMHSGNTIYF. The CDR3 coding sequence is TGTGCCATCAGACCCGACATGCACTCTGGAAACACCATATATTTT.

The chain employs TRBV7-9 and TRBJ1-5; D unclear. This CDR3 is built from 14 residues. Germline V CDR1 and CDR2: SEHNR, FQNEAQ (reference sequence). V lost 2 bases and J 3 bases, leaving 8 bases between the germline ends. Here the CDR3 DNA reads TGTGCCAGCAGCTTAAGTCAGGTCAATCAGCCCCAGCATTTT. Translation gives CASSLSQVNQPQHF.

There are a few counts of this clone. The V gene is TRBV5-1, the J gene TRBJ2-2; D is unresolved. This CDR3 contains 17 residues. The V end lost 0 bases, the J end lost 4 bases, and 16 bases lay between the germline ends. In germline, CDR1 is SGHRS, CDR2 YFSETQ. DNA of the CDR3: TGCGCCAGCAGCTTGGCTACCACCCAGGTCAGCACCGGGGAGCTGTTTTTT. Amino acids: CASSLATTQVSTGELFF.

V gene TRBV10-3 combines with J gene TRBJ1-4, with 9 bases identical to TRBD1. Germline V gives CDR1 ENHRY, CDR2 SYGVKD. The CDR3 sequence is 16 residues long. Trimming took 5 bases from V and 5 from J; bases not matched to a gene: 9. DNA for the CDR3: TGTGCCATCAGTCAAGAAATCGGGACAGGGAATGAAAAACTGTTTTTT. This codes for CAISQEIGTGNEKLFF.

The V gene is TRBV6-5, the J gene TRBJ2-3; D not certain. This CDR3 has 13 residues. CDR1 and CDR2 (germline): MNHEY, SVGAGI. The ends were cut back, 0 bases at V and 5 bases at J, with 6 bases in the middle. CDR3: CASSYSRGDTQYF. The CDR3 nucleotides are TGTGCCAGCAGTTACTCGAGAGGAGATACGCAGTATTTT.

This rearrangement joins TRBV20-1 to TRBJ1-1; 7 nucleotides line up with TRBD1. CDR1 and CDR2 (germline): DFQATT, SNEGSKA (reference sequence). V was pared by 6 bases and J by 8 bases, with 6 bases of the junction left unmatched. There are 11 residues in the CDR3. The CDR3 DNA follows: TGCAGTGCCTATCCGGGACAGGAAGCTTTCTTT. This sequence encodes CSAYPGQEAFF.

The chain joins TRBV7-8 to TRBJ2-7; 9 bases are a match to TRBD2. The CDR3 contains 18 residues. V lost 1 base and J lost 0; bases outside the gene matches: 10. Germline assignment: CDR1 SGHVS and CDR2 FQNEAQ. CDR3 bases: TGTGCCAGCAGCTTAGTGTACCGGCGGGAGGGGTTCTCCTACGAGCAGTACTTC. Translating gives CASSLVYRREGFSYEQYF.

This chain joins TRBV5-1 and TRBJ2-3; TRBD2 matches at 11 bases. CDR3 length: 16 residues. Per the germline V gene, CDR1 is SGHRS and CDR2 is YFSETQ. V dropped 4 bases and J dropped 4; count of bases not matched to a gene: 8. In nucleotides, the CDR3 is TGCGCCAGCAGCCCGCAACTAGCGGGAGCGGCAGATACGCAGTATTTT. Translation gives CASSPQLAGAADTQYF.

The chain has TRBV9 and TRBJ2-5; 11 positions agree with TRBD1. Germline V lookup: CDR1 SGDLS, CDR2 YYNGEE. The CDR3 length is 16 residues. Losses at the gene ends were 0 bases for V and 4 bases for J; bases not matched to a gene: 5. CDR3 nucleotide sequence: TGTGCCAGCAGCGTAGGGACAGGGGGCGCGTCAGAGACCCAGTACTTC. Translating it yields CASSVGTGGASETQYF.

The CDR3 DNA reads TGTGCCAGCAGCGCGCGACCGGGGGACAGGGTTGAAAAAGATACGCAGTATTTT. Its translation: CASSARPGDRVEKDTQYF. V gene TRBV7-9 combines with J gene TRBJ2-3; 9 bases line up with TRBD1. Germline V gene sequence: CDR1 SEHNR, CDR2 FQNEAQ (reference sequence). V dropped 5 bases and J dropped 5; count of bases not matched to a gene: 17. The CDR3 consists of 18 residues.

CDR3 residues: CASSSHGQTSTDTQYF. DNA of the CDR3: TGCGCCAGCAGTTCCCATGGACAGACTAGCACAGATACGCAGTATTTT. This rearrangement joins TRBV5-1 to TRBJ2-3; perhaps TRBD1 as D (6 bases). The CDR3 loop spans 16 amino acids. Germline-derived CDR1 and CDR2 are SGHRS and YFSETQ. Trimming took off 5 bases at V and 0 bases at J, with 16 bases between the two ends.

V gene TRBV27 combines with J gene TRBJ1-2; 7 bases line up with TRBD1. The CDR3 is 13 residues long. Germline trimming cut 5 bases from V and 9 bases from J; bases unmatched to any gene: 9. CDR1 is MNHEY, CDR2 SMNVEV, per germline (reference sequence). The CDR3 coding sequence is TGTGCCAGCAGTCCCCGGACAGGTTATAGCTACACCTTC. It specifies CASSPRTGYSYTF.

The chain combines TRBV4-2 with TRBJ2-7; 7 bases map to TRBD1. The germline CDR1 and CDR2 sequences are LGHNA and YNFKEQ. Trimming cost V 2 bases and J 6 bases; bases outside gene matches: 16. The CDR3 covers 17 residues. The CDR3 here is CASSQTDLRGRLAEQYF. The DNA of the CDR3 is TGTGCCAGCAGCCAAACGGACTTGAGGGGGCGCTTAGCCGAGCAGTACTTC.

In DNA, the CDR3 is TGTGCCACCAGCATGGCGGGGGAGGCCTATGAGCAGTTCTTC. Its translation is CATSMAGEAYEQFF. V is TRBV15 and J is TRBJ2-1, with 7 positions matching TRBD2. There are 14 residues in the CDR3. Germline V gives CDR1 LNHNV, CDR2 YYDKDF (reference sequence). With V trimmed by 4 bases and J by 8 bases, 8 bases remained unmatched.

The chain recombines TRBV5-8 with TRBJ2-5, with 7 bases identical to TRBD1. CDR3 length: 13 residues. Germline V CDR1 and CDR2: SGHTS, YDEGEE. Trimming at V came to 2 bases and at J to 4 bases, leaving 2 bases not matched to a gene. CDR3 in amino acids: CASSLQGRETQYF. The CDR3 DNA follows: TGTGCCAGCAGCTTACAGGGGCGAGAGACCCAGTACTTC.

CDR3 nucleotide sequence: TGTGCCAGCAGCTTCCCCCGGCAGGGGTATGGCTACACCTTC. Translated, it gives CASSFPRQGYGYTF. The chain is built from TRBV11-2 and TRBJ1-2; TRBD1 is a possible D gene (6 bases). The CDR3 spans 14 residues. V lost 3 bases and J lost 5, with 13 bases in between. Germline V gene lookup returns CDR1 SGHAT and CDR2 FQNNGV.

Here the CDR3 DNA reads TGTGCCAGCAGCTTGACTAGCGGGACGTACCTGCAAGAGACCCAGTACTTC. This sequence encodes CASSLTSGTYLQETQYF. The chain combines TRBV5-5 with TRBJ2-5; TRBD2 aligns across 10 bases. This CDR3 is built from 17 residues. Germline-derived CDR1 and CDR2 are SGHKS and YYEKEE (reference sequence). V gave up 1 base and J gave up 2 bases; unmatched junction bases: 8. The full variable domain, completed using reference TRBV5-5 and TRBJ2-5, is DAGVTQSPTHLIKTRGQQVTLRCSPISGHKSVSWYQQVLGQGPQFIFQYYEKEERGRGNFPDRFSARQFPNYSSELNVNALLLGDSALYLCASSLTSGTYLQETQYFGPGTRLLVL.

The chain uses TRBV10-2 and TRBJ1-5; the match to TRBD1 covers 9 bases. Germline CDR1 and CDR2: WSHSY and SAAADI. V lost 2 bases to trimming and J lost 0 bases; unmatched junction nucleotides: 8. This CDR3 comprises 18 residues. CDR3 amino acids: CASSEGQGYFDSNQPQHF. CDR3 DNA sequence: TGCGCCAGCAGTGAGGGACAGGGGTATTTCGATAGCAATCAGCCCCAGCATTTT.

The gene calls are TRBV28 and TRBJ2-1; 8 bases align to TRBD1. From germline, CDR1 is MDHEN and CDR2 SYDVKM. The CDR3 consists of 14 residues. Unmatched junction bases numbered 9, after V lost 5 bases and J lost 9 bases. CDR3 DNA sequence: TGTGCCAGCAGTCTTGGACAGGGTAAGGGTGAGCAGTTCTTC. Translated: CASSLGQGKGEQFF.

The chain combines TRBV11-2 with TRBJ1-1; D might be TRBD1 (6 bases). This CDR3 contains 18 residues. Looked up from germline, CDR1 is SGHAT and CDR2 is FQNNGV. The germline V and J ends were trimmed by 2 bases and 1 base, with 20 bases remaining between them. The CDR3 spells CASSLLSVGAFENTEAFF. In DNA form, the CDR3 reads TGTGCCAGCAGCTTATTGAGCGTGGGGGCGTTTGAGAACACTGAAGCTTTCTTT.

The chain recombines TRBV5-1 with TRBJ2-5; perhaps TRBD2 as D (5 bases). Trimming removed 3 bases from V and 5 bases from J, with 11 bases in between. Germline CDR1 and CDR2: SGHRS and YFSETQ. The length of the CDR3 is 13 residues. For the CDR3, the DNA is TGCGCCAGCAGCTCCGAGGGTTGGGAGACCCAGTACTTC. Its translation: CASSSEGWETQYF. Filled out from reference TRBV5-1 and TRBJ2-5, the complete variable domain reads KAGVTQTPRYLIKTRGQQVTLSCSPISGHRSVSWYQQTPGQGLQFLFEYFSETQRNKGNFPGRFSGRQFSNSRSEMNVSTLELGDSALYLCASSSEGWETQYFGPGTRLLVL.